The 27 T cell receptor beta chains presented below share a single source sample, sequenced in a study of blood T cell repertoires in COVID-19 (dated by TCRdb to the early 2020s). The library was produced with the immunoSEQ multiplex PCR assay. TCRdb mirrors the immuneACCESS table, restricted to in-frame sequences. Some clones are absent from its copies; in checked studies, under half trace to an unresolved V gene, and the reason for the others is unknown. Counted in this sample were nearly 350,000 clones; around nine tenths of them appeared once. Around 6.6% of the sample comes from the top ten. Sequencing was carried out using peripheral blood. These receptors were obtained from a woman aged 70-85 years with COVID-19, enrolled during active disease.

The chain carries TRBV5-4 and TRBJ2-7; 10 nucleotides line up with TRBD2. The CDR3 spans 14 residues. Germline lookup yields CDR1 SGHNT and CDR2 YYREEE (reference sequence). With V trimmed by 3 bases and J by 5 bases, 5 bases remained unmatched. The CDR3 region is CASSSPTSGDEQYF. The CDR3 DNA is TGTGCCAGCAGCTCACCTACTAGCGGGGACGAGCAGTACTTC.

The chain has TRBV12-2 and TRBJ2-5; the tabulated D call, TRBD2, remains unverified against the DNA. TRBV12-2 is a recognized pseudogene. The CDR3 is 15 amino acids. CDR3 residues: CASRIDRGNLETQYF. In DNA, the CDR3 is TGTGCAAGTCGCATCGATCGCGGGAACCTTGAGACCCAGTACTTC.

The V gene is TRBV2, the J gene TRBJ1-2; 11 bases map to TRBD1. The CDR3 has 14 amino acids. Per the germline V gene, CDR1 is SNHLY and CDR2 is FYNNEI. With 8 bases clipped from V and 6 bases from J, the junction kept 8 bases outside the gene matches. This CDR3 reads CASLIGQGANGYTF. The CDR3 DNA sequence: TGTGCCAGCCTAATTGGACAGGGGGCGAATGGCTACACCTTC.

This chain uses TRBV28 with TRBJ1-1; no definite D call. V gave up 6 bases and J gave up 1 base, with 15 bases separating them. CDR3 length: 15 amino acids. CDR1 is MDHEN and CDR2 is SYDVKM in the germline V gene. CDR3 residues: CASSPGLAGNTEAFF. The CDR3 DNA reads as TGTGCCAGCAGCCCCGGACTGGCGGGGAACACTGAAGCTTTCTTT.

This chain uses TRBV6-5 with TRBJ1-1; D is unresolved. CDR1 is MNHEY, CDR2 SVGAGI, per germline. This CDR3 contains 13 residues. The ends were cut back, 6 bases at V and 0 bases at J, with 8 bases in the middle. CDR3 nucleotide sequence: TGTGCCAGCAGGTCTACTCTGAACACTGAAGCTTTCTTT. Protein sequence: CASRSTLNTEAFF.

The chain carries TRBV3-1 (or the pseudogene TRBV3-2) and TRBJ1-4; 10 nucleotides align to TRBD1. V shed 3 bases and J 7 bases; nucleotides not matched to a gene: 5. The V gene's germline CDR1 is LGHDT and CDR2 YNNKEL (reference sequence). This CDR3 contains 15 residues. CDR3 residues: CASSQTGTGAEKLFF. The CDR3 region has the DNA TGTGCCAGCAGCCAGACCGGGACAGGGGCTGAAAAACTGTTTTTT.

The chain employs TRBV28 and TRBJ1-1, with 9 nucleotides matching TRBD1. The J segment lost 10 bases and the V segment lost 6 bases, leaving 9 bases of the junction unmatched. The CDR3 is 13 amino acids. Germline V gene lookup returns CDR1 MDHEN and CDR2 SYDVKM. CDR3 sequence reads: CASSSGQGLGAFF. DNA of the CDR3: TGTGCCAGCAGCTCGGGACAGGGATTAGGAGCTTTCTTT.

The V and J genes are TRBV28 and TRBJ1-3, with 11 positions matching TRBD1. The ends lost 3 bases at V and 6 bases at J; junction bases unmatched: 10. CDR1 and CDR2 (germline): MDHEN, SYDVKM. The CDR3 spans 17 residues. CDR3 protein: CASSFWGQGVRENTIYF. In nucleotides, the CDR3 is TGTGCCAGCAGTTTCTGGGGACAGGGGGTTCGCGAAAACACCATATATTTT.

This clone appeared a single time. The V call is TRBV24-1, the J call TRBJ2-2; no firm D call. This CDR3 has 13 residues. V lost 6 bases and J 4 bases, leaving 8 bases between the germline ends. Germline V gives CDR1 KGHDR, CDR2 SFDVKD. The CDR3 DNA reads TGTGCCACCAGTAAACCGGGCACCGGGGAGCTGTTTTTT. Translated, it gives CATSKPGTGELFF.

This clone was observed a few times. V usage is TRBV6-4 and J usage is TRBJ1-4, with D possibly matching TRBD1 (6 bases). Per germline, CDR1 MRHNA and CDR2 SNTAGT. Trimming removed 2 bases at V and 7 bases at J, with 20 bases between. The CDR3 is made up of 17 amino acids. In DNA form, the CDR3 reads TGTGCCAGCAGTGACGACCAACGACAGGACCTAGTTGAAAAACTGTTTTTT. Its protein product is CASSDDQRQDLVEKLFF.

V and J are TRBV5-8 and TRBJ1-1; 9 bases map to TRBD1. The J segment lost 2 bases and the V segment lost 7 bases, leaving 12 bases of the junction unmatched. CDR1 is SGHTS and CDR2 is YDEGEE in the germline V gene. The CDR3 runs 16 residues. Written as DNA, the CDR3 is TGTGCCAGCGACTGGGGGCCTACAGGGGGCAACACTGAAGCTTTCTTT. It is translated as CASDWGPTGGNTEAFF. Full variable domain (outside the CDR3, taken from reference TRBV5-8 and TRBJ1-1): EAGVTQSPTHLIKTRGQQATLRCSPISGHTSVYWYQQALGLGLQFLLWYDEGEERNRGNFPPRFSGRQFPNYSSELNVNALELEDSALYLCASDWGPTGGNTEAFFGQGTRLTVV.

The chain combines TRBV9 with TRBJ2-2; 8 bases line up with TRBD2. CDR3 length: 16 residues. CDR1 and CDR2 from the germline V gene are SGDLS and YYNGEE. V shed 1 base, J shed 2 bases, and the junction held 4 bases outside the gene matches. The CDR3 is CASSVSGLVNTGELFF. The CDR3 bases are TGTGCCAGCAGCGTATCGGGACTAGTTAACACCGGGGAGCTGTTTTTT.

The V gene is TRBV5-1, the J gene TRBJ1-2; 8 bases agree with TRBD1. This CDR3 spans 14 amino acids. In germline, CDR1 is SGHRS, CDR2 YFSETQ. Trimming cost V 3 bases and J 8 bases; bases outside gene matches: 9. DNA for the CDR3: TGCGCCAGCAGCTCGCAGACAGGGGATGGGGGCTACACCTTC. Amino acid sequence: CASSSQTGDGGYTF. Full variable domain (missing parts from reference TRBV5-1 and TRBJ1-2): KAGVTQTPRYLIKTRGQQVTLSCSPISGHRSVSWYQQTPGQGLQFLFEYFSETQRNKGNFPGRFSGRQFSNSRSEMNVSTLELGDSALYLCASSSQTGDGGYTFGSGTRLTVV.

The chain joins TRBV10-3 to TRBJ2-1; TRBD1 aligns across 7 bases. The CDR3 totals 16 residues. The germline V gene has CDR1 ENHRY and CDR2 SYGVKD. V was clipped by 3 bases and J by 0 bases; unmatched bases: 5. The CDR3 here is CAISDQGQSSYNEQFF. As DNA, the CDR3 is TGTGCCATCAGTGATCAGGGACAGAGCTCCTACAATGAGCAGTTCTTC.

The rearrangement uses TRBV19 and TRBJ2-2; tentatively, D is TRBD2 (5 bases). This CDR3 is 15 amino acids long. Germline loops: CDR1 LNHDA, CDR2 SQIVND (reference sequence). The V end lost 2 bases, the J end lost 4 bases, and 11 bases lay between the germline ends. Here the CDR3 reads CASSIRSGRTGELFF. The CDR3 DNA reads TGTGCCAGTAGTATAAGAAGCGGTCGCACCGGGGAGCTGTTTTTT.

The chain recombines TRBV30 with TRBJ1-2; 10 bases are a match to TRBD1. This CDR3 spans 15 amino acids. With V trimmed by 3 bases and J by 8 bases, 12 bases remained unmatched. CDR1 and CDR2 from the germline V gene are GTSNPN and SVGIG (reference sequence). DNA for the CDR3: TGTGCCTGGAGAGATGACGACAGGGGGCGTTTAGGCTACACCTTC. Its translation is CAWRDDDRGRLGYTF. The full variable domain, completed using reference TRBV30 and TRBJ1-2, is SQTIHQWPATLVQPVGSPLSLECTVEGTSNPNLYWYRQAAGRGLQLLFYSVGIGQISSEVPQNLSASRPQDRQFILSSKKLLLSDSGFYLCAWRDDDRGRLGYTFGSGTRLTVV.

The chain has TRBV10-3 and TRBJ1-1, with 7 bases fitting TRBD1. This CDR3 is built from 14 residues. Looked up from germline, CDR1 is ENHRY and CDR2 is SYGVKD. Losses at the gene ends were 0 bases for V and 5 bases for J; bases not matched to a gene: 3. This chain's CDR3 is CAISESPGGTEAFF. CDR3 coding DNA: TGTGCCATCAGTGAGTCGCCAGGGGGAACTGAAGCTTTCTTT.

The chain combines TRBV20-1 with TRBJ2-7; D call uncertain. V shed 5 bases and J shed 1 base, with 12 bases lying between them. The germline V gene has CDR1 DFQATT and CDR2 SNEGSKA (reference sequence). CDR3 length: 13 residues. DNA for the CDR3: TGCAGTGCTCGTGACGTAACTTCCTACGAGCAGTACTTC. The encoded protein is CSARDVTSYEQYF.

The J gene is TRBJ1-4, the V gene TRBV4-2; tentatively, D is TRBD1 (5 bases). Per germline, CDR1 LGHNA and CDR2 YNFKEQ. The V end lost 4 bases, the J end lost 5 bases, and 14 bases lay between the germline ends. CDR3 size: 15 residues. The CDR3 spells CASSPRADSNEKLFF. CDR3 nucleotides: TGTGCCAGCAGCCCAAGGGCCGACAGCAATGAAAAACTGTTTTTT.

CDR3 residues: CATSEDYRTKGGETQYF. DNA of the CDR3: TGTGCCACCAGTGAAGATTATAGGACCAAAGGAGGGGAGACCCAGTACTTC. The chain recombines TRBV24-1 with TRBJ2-5, with D possibly being TRBD2 (6 bases). Germline V gene data show CDR1 as KGHDR and CDR2 as SFDVKD. Deletions cut 4 bases from V and 5 bases from J, with 22 bases between. The CDR3 is 17 residues long.

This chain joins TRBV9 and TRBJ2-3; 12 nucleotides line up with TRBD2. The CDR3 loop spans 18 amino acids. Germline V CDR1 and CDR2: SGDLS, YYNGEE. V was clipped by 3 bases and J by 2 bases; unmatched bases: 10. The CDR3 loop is CASSATTSGGYLTDTQYF. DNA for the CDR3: TGTGCCAGCAGCGCAACGACTAGCGGGGGCTACCTCACAGATACGCAGTATTTT.

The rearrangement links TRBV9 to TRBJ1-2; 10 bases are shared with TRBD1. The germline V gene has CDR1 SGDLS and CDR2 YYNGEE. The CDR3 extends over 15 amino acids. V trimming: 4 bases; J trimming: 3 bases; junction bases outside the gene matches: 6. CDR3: CASSLSGTGDYGYTF. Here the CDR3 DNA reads TGTGCCAGCAGCCTATCCGGGACAGGGGACTATGGCTACACCTTC.

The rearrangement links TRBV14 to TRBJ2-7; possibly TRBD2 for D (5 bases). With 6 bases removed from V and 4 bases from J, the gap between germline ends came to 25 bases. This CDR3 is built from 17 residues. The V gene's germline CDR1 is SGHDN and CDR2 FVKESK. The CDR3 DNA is TGTGCCAGCAGACCCTTGGGAGATAAGAAGGTTAAATACGAGCAGTACTTC. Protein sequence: CASRPLGDKKVKYEQYF.

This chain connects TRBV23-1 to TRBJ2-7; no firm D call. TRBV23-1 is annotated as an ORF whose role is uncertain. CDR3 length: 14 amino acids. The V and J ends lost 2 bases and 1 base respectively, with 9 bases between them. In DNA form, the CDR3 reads TGCGCCAGCAGTCAACCCAGTATGTCCTACGAGCAGTACTTC. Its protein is CASSQPSMSYEQYF.

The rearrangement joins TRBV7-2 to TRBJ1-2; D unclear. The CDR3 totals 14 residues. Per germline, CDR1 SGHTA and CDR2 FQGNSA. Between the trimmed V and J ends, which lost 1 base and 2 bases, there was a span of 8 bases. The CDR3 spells CASSLDAGNYGYTF. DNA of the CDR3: TGTGCCAGCAGCTTAGATGCAGGAAACTATGGCTACACCTTC.

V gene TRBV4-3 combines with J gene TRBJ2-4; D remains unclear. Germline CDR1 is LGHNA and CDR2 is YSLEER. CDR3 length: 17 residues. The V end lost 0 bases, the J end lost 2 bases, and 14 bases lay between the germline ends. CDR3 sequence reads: CASSQDYSPPTKNIQYF. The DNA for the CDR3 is TGCGCCAGCAGCCAAGATTACAGCCCCCCAACCAAAAACATTCAGTACTTC.

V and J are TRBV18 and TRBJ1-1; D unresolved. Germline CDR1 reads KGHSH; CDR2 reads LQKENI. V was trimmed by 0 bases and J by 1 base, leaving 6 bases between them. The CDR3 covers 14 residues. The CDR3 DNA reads TGTGCCAGCTCACCACCTTCCAGGAACACTGAAGCTTTCTTT. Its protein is CASSPPSRNTEAFF.